This is a list of T cell receptor beta chains from one sample in a study of CD8 T cells in Susac syndrome. MiXCR, applied by TCRdb to the immunoSEQ multiplex PCR reads, yields one record per CDR3 protein. The sample contains around 150,000 distinct CDR3 sequences, approximately 95% of which appear only once. What was sequenced was CD8+ T cells from PBMCs. These receptor sequences come from a human donor with Susac syndrome. The CDR3 runs from the conserved cysteine through the conserved F or W. A D gene is named only where the DNA matches it firmly. For some rows the clone size is stated as once, few or many, or as a class when expanded; others skip it.

V gene	J gene	D gene	clone size	CDR3 length	CDR3 protein	CDR3 DNA
TRBV27	TRBJ2-7	TRBD2	few	15	CASSPTSGSSYEQYF	TGTGCCAGCAGTCCTACTAGCGGGAGCTCCTACGAGCAGTACTTC
TRBV14	TRBJ2-1	TRBD2	NA	14	CASSLSGRAGEQFF	TGTGCCAGCAGCCTTAGCGGGAGGGCCGGTGAGCAGTTCTTC
TRBV5-4	TRBJ1-4	NA	NA	19	CASSLGSPVGPGVNEKLFF	TGTGCCAGCAGCTTGGGGTCCCCCGTGGGGCCTGGGGTTAATGAAAAACTGTTTTTT
TRBV7-9	TRBJ2-7	TRBD1	NA	15	CASSAAATGAYEQYF	TGTGCCAGCAGCGCCGCCGCGACAGGGGCCTACGAGCAGTACTTC
TRBV11-2	TRBJ2-7	NA	NA	14	CASTFQGFFYEQYF	TGTGCCAGCACCTTCCAGGGGTTCTTCTACGAGCAGTACTTC
TRBV12-5	TRBJ1-2	NA	NA	10	CASGLSPSTF	TGTGCTAGTGGTTTGTCCCCGAGCACCTTC
TRBV27	TRBJ2-7	NA	NA	14	CASSLRGYIYEQYF	TGTGCCAGCAGTTTGAGGGGGTACATCTACGAGCAGTACTTC
TRBV9	TRBJ2-2	NA	NA	12	CASSVVGGELFF	TGTGCCAGCAGCGTAGTTGGAGGGGAGCTGTTTTTT
TRBV29-1	TRBJ2-2	NA	NA	13	CSALDRYTGELFF	TGCAGCGCTCTCGACAGGTACACCGGGGAGCTGTTTTTT
TRBV16	TRBJ1-4	NA	NA	15	CASSQSLLSNEKLFF	TGTGCCAGCAGCCAATCTCTGCTCAGTAATGAAAAACTGTTTTTT
TRBV12-3/TRBV12-4	TRBJ2-7	NA	few	13	CASSLAPGYEQYF	TGTGCCAGCAGTTTAGCGCCGGGGTACGAGCAGTACTTC